The next 25 T cell receptor beta chains were all read from a single sample in a study of patients and donors after allogeneic stem cell transplantation. TCRdb passed the RT-PCR reads through MiXCR, listing each CDR3 protein once. The data show approximately 98,000 distinct CDR3 sequences, with around 35% seen just once and 25% to 35% held by the top ten. The sample was blood, either unsorted or a sorted T cell fraction (not recorded which). The receptors shown here come from a human donor who was either an allogeneic HSCT recipient or a stem cell or donor lymphocyte infusion donor (not recorded which). It is not recorded whose cells these are; they may come from a transplant donor.

The table lists this clonotype with many counts. The chain joins TRBV7-9 to TRBJ1-1, with D tentatively TRBD1 (6 bases). The CDR3 contains 14 residues. Germline loops: CDR1 SEHNR, CDR2 FQNEAQ (reference sequence). Trimming took 5 bases from V and 1 from J, leaving 11 bases between them. In DNA form, the CDR3 reads TGTGCCAGCAGCCAGGGACACGGGAACACTGAAGCTTTCTTT. Amino acid sequence: CASSQGHGNTEAFF.

A few counts support this clonotype. The CDR3 nucleotides read TGTGCCAGCAGTTGGTATAGGGGGCTGGATGGAAACACCATATATTTT. The encoded protein is CASSWYRGLDGNTIYF. The chain recombines TRBV12-3 or TRBV12-4 with TRBJ1-3; 7 bases fit TRBD1. V shed 4 bases, J shed 3 bases, and the junction held 9 bases outside the gene matches. This CDR3 is built from 16 residues.

The chain joins TRBV28 to TRBJ2-1; TRBD2 matches 9 bases. Trimming cost V 7 bases and J 6 bases; bases outside gene matches: 7. Germline V gene sequence: CDR1 MDHEN, CDR2 SYDVKM. The CDR3 extends over 14 amino acids. The chain's CDR3 is CASKGTSRPNEQFF. DNA for the CDR3: TGTGCCAGCAAGGGGACTAGCAGACCCAATGAGCAGTTCTTC.

The V gene is TRBV6-5, the J gene TRBJ2-7; no reliable D call. Germline CDR1 MNHEY, CDR2 SVGAGI. V was cut by 2 bases and J by 4 bases, with 12 bases left in between. This CDR3 spans 14 amino acids. CDR3 nucleotide sequence: TGTGCCAGCAGTTACGATTCAGTACGGTACGAGCAGTACTTC. This gives the protein CASSYDSVRYEQYF.

This clonotype was observed a few times. The V call is TRBV7-8, the J call TRBJ1-6, with 10 bases fitting TRBD1. Germline V gene lookup returns CDR1 SGHVS and CDR2 FQNEAQ. Trimming took 5 bases from V and 7 from J; bases not matched to a gene: 2. There are 14 residues in the CDR3. The CDR3 nucleotides read TGTGCCAGCAGCCGGACAGGGGGAAATTCACCCCTCCACTTT. Translating gives CASSRTGGNSPLHF.

The chain carries TRBV29-1 and TRBJ2-1; D gene unclear. Trimming took 4 bases from V and 3 from J, leaving 13 bases between them. The V gene's germline CDR1 is SQVTM and CDR2 ANQGSEA. The CDR3 contains 14 residues. CDR3 coding DNA: TGCAGCGTTGTCGGATCGGTTCACTACAATGAGCAGTTCTTC. Its translation is CSVVGSVHYNEQFF.

This chain links TRBV10-3 with TRBJ2-7; D is possibly TRBD1 or TRBD2 (5 bases each). CDR1 is ENHRY and CDR2 is SYGVKD in the germline V gene. V was trimmed by 5 bases and J by 4 bases, leaving 21 bases between them. This CDR3 contains 16 residues. The CDR3 DNA reads as TGTGCCATCAGTCAATACGAGGGTGGGGGTATGTACGAGCAGTACTTC. It is translated as CAISQYEGGGMYEQYF.

The gene calls are TRBV5-1 and TRBJ2-1; D is undetermined. CDR1 is SGHRS, CDR2 YFSETQ, per germline. This CDR3 comprises 11 residues. V lost 0 bases and J lost 6, with 1 base in between. The CDR3 loop reads CASSLANEQFF. The CDR3 DNA reads TGCGCCAGCAGCTTGGCCAATGAGCAGTTCTTC.

The gene calls are TRBV5-1 and TRBJ1-4; D is uncertain. V lost 7 bases and J lost 1, with 11 bases in between. This CDR3 has 14 amino acids. Per the germline V gene, CDR1 is SGHRS and CDR2 is YFSETQ. The CDR3 sequence is CASGGPRTNEKLFF. As DNA, the CDR3 is TGCGCCAGCGGAGGACCTCGAACTAATGAAAAACTGTTTTTT.

Only a few counts were recorded for this clonotype. V gene TRBV5-1 combines with J gene TRBJ2-7; D gene uncertain. This CDR3 is 12 amino acids long. Germline CDR1 and CDR2: SGHRS and YFSETQ. Between the trimmed V and J ends, which lost 1 base and 4 bases, there was a span of 6 bases. Here the CDR3 reads CASSLHDYEQYF. For the CDR3, the DNA is TGCGCCAGCAGCTTGCATGATTACGAGCAGTACTTC.

In its sample, this clonotype was seen a few times. CDR3 protein: CASSYSPAGPYEQYF. In DNA, the CDR3 is TGTGCCAGCAGTTACTCCCCAGCGGGTCCCTACGAGCAGTACTTC. The V gene is TRBV6-5, the J gene TRBJ2-7; D is perhaps TRBD2 (6 bases). From germline, CDR1 is MNHEY and CDR2 SVGAGI. The V end lost 0 bases, the J end lost 2 bases, and 11 bases lay between the germline ends. The CDR3 loop spans 15 amino acids.

This chain connects TRBV9 to TRBJ1-1; D remains unclear. This CDR3 spans 15 amino acids. The germline V and J ends were trimmed by 3 bases and 1 base, with 13 bases remaining between them. CDR1 is SGDLS, CDR2 YYNGEE, per germline. CDR3 nucleotide sequence: TGTGCCAGCAGCGCCACCAGTGGGAGGAACACTGAAGCTTTCTTT. It is translated as CASSATSGRNTEAFF.

V gene TRBV29-1 combines with J gene TRBJ1-1, with 11 bases aligning to TRBD1. CDR3 length: 17 residues. V shed 4 bases and J 4 bases; nucleotides not matched to a gene: 14. The V gene's germline CDR1 is SQVTM and CDR2 ANQGSEA. The CDR3 loop reads CSVVDIRTGGLITEAFF. DNA for the CDR3: TGCAGCGTTGTAGATATTCGGACAGGGGGCTTGATCACTGAAGCTTTCTTT.

The genes are TRBV6-6 and TRBJ2-7; unclear D gene. The V gene lost 5 bases and the J gene lost 0 bases, with 8 bases spanning the gap. The CDR3 spans 13 residues. In germline, CDR1 is MNHNY, CDR2 SVGAGI (reference sequence). CDR3 sequence reads: CASSRQISYEQYF. CDR3 sequence (DNA): TGTGCCAGCAGTCGCCAAATCTCCTACGAGCAGTACTTC.

The V call is TRBV6-6, the J call TRBJ1-2; TRBD1 matches at 10 bases. J lost 8 bases, V lost 5 bases, and 11 bases had no gene match. CDR1 MNHNY and CDR2 SVGAGI come from the germline V gene (reference sequence). This CDR3 spans 15 amino acids. CDR3 nucleotides: TGTGCCAGCAGTCAAGCGGGACAGGGGAGAAGAGGCTACACCTTC. It encodes CASSQAGQGRRGYTF.

This clonotype was detected a few times. This chain uses TRBV4-3 with TRBJ2-7; D perhaps matches TRBD2 (7 bases). The CDR3 extends over 15 amino acids. Germline V gene data show CDR1 as LGHNA and CDR2 as YSLEER. V shed 1 base and J shed 5 bases, with 15 bases lying between them. The CDR3 is CASSQAGGRDHEQYF. The CDR3 nucleotides read TGCGCCAGCAGCCAAGCGGGGGGCAGGGATCACGAGCAGTACTTC.

The sample holds a few counts of this clonotype. The V call is TRBV18, the J call TRBJ1-5, with 7 bases lining up with TRBD1. Germline CDR1 and CDR2: KGHSH and LQKENI. This CDR3 has 16 amino acids. With V trimmed by 1 base and J by 0 bases, 3 bases remained unmatched. CDR3 sequence reads: CASSPQGALSNQPQHF. CDR3 nucleotide sequence: TGTGCCAGCTCACCACAGGGGGCACTTAGCAATCAGCCCCAGCATTTT.

This clonotype was seen a few times. This chain links TRBV5-6 with TRBJ1-5, with a weak D call TRBD1 (5 bases). The CDR3 totals 12 residues. Trimming left V 2 bases short and J 9 bases short, with 9 bases between. The germline V gene has CDR1 SGHDT and CDR2 YYEEEE. The CDR3 sequence: CASSLIGGPQHF. The CDR3 DNA follows: TGTGCCAGCAGCTTAATTGGGGGGCCCCAGCATTTT.

The chain links TRBV20-1 to TRBJ1-5; TRBD1 might be the D (6 bases). Per the germline V gene, CDR1 is DFQATT and CDR2 is SNEGSKA (reference sequence). This CDR3 comprises 12 residues. With 6 bases removed from V and 4 bases from J, the gap between germline ends came to 10 bases. CDR3 coding DNA: TGCAGTGCCAACAGGGCAAATCAGCCCCAGCATTTT. Its translation: CSANRANQPQHF.

Many counts were recorded for this clonotype. DNA of the CDR3: TGTGCCAGCAGCTTGGTGGGACTCTTTGATGGCTACACCTTC. Residues: CASSLVGLFDGYTF. This chain uses TRBV7-9 with TRBJ1-2, with a possible D match to TRBD1 (5 bases). CDR1 is SEHNR, CDR2 FQNEAQ, per germline (reference sequence). The V end lost 3 bases, the J end lost 6 bases, and 14 bases lay between the germline ends. CDR3 length: 14 residues. Full variable domain (rest looked up from reference TRBV7-9 and TRBJ1-2): DTGVSQNPRHKITKRGQNVTFRCDPISEHNRLYWYRQTLGQGPEFLTYFQNEAQLEKSRLLSDRFSAERPKGSFSTLEIQRTEQGDSAMYLCASSLVGLFDGYTFGSGTRLTVV.

This clonotype showed up just a few times. This chain joins TRBV4-2 and TRBJ1-4; weak D call: TRBD1 (5 bases). The germline gives CDR1 LGHNA, CDR2 YNFKEQ. Trimming took off 3 bases at V and 8 bases at J, with 16 bases between the two ends. This CDR3 has 15 amino acids. CDR3 nucleotide sequence: TGTGCCAGCAGCCAGACCGGGACCGGGGACGAAAAACTGTTTTTT. It is translated as CASSQTGTGDEKLFF.

This clonotype was recorded a few times. CDR3 loop: CSASGLAVYEQYF. The CDR3 DNA reads TGCAGTGCCTCCGGACTAGCGGTATACGAGCAGTACTTC. The chain is built from TRBV20-1 and TRBJ2-7, with TRBD2 matching 10 bases. This CDR3 contains 13 residues. V lost 6 bases, J lost 4 bases, and 6 bases stayed unmatched. CDR1 is DFQATT, CDR2 SNEGSKA, per germline (reference sequence).

This clonotype was detected only a few times. V gene TRBV12-3 or TRBV12-4 combines with J gene TRBJ1-1, with TRBD1 matching over 9 bases. The CDR3 is 13 residues long. V dropped 4 bases and J dropped 5; count of bases not matched to a gene: 2. The CDR3 nucleotides are TGTGCCAGCAGTTCCGACAGGGGGACTGAAGCTTTCTTT. The encoded protein is CASSSDRGTEAFF.

The chain combines TRBV13 with TRBJ1-4, with D unclear. From germline, CDR1 is PRHDT and CDR2 FYEKMQ (reference sequence). There are 14 residues in the CDR3. The V and J ends lost 2 bases and 5 bases respectively, with 9 bases between them. The CDR3, as DNA: TGTGCCAGCAGCTTACGAGTGCAGAATGAAAAACTGTTTTTT. Amino acid sequence: CASSLRVQNEKLFF.

This clonotype showed up just a few times. The V call is TRBV28, the J call TRBJ2-7; 8 nucleotides match TRBD1. The CDR3 loop spans 14 amino acids. V was clipped by 7 bases and J by 3 bases; unmatched bases: 8. Germline assignment: CDR1 MDHEN and CDR2 SYDVKM. The CDR3 DNA sequence: TGTGCCAGCATACGACAGGGGCCGCACTACGAGCAGTACTTC. Amino acid sequence: CASIRQGPHYEQYF.